This T cell receptor beta chain was sequenced for a study of OX40 agonist ivuxolimab in advanced cancers. Worth noting for this clone: Its antigen remains unknown.

Study results and limitations: Certain nonresponders likewise exhibited a low normalized T-cell clonal expansion.

Clones were read by immunoSEQ multiplex PCR, and TCRdb kept only the in-frame ones, dropping some. The sample has about 72,000 clones; roughly 87% are singletons. Baseline, cycle 4 day 1, and cycle 7 day 1 were the blood sampling points. Germline values: CDR1 SGHNT, CDR2 YYREEE (reference sequence). This CDR3 has 15 residues. With 0 bases removed from V and 2 bases from J, the gap between germline ends came to 10 bases. This material consisted of CD4+ or CD8+ T cells sorted from blood, taken in a trial of the OX40 agonist ivuxolimab. The rearrangement links TRBV5-4 to TRBJ2-3; tentatively, D is TRBD1 (5 bases). This TCR derives from an adult with an advanced solid tumor such as melanoma, head and neck, liver or kidney cancer. The CDR3, as DNA: TGTGCCAGCAGCTTGGGACAGACCAACACAGATACGCAGTATTTT. Translation: CASSLGQTNTDTQYF.